This TCR beta chain was captured in a study of beta chain features in type 1 diabetes. The V gene lost 4 bases and the J gene lost 1 base, with 7 bases spanning the gap. CDR1 and CDR2 from the germline V gene are SNHLY and FYNNEI. CDR3 length: 13 amino acids. Sampling consisted of one heparinised blood draw per donor, averaging approximately 120 mL. All of the isolated RNA was reverse transcribed, so expressed TCRB transcripts were sequenced. Clones were read by immunoSEQ multiplex PCR, and TCRdb kept only the in-frame ones, dropping some. The sample yields 150,000 to 200,000 clones, 63% seen once. Study-wide results and limits: TCRB CDR3 length was moderately but significantly reduced in all four CD4+ subsets of Type 1 diabetes patients. Diminished insertions and augmented deletions at VDJ junctions characterized type 1 diabetes patients.

In the case of this clone: As yet, its antigen is unknown. Additional DNA sequences in this sample encode the identical CDR3.

The sequence was collected from a man aged 30 to 45 with type 1 diabetes. This chain links TRBV2 with TRBJ1-1; D unclear. Sequencing was carried out using naive CD4+ T cells from blood. The CDR3: CASSVSGNTEAFF. DNA of the CDR3: TGTGCCAGCAGTGTATCAGGGAACACTGAAGCTTTCTTT.